The 4 T cell receptor beta chains below come from one sample, sequenced in a study of blood T cell repertoires in COVID-19. Here immunoSEQ multiplex PCR was the method, and the copy in TCRdb shows in-frame clones only, minus some. The sample carries about 320,000 clones, 89% recorded once. Sequencing was done on a sample of PBMCs or T cells enriched from blood (not recorded which). These receptors came from a man aged 55 to 70 who had recovered from COVID-19.

The chain has TRBV28 and TRBJ2-5; 7 bases are a match to TRBD2. There are 16 residues in the CDR3. The trim removed 4 bases at V and 2 bases at J, leaving 10 bases unmatched. The germline gives CDR1 MDHEN, CDR2 SYDVKM. CDR3 amino acids: CASSSALSGFQETQYF. The CDR3, as DNA: TGTGCCAGCAGTTCGGCCCTTAGCGGGTTTCAAGAGACCCAGTACTTC. Full variable domain (missing parts from reference TRBV28 and TRBJ2-5): DVKVTQSSRYLVKRTGEKVFLECVQDMDHENMFWYRQDPGLGLRLIYFSYDVKMKEKGDIPEGYSVSREKKERFSLILESASTNQTSMYLCASSSALSGFQETQYFGPGTRLLVL.

The CDR3 region is CATSRDFAQLSGNTIYF. Here the CDR3 DNA reads TGTGCCACCAGCAGAGATTTCGCTCAACTCTCTGGAAACACCATATATTTT. V gene TRBV15 combines with J gene TRBJ1-3; no clear D. The V end was cut by 0 bases, the J end by 0 bases, with 12 bases between. Germline V gene data show CDR1 as LNHNV and CDR2 as YYDKDF (reference sequence). The CDR3 is 17 amino acids.

V and J are TRBV7-9 and TRBJ2-7; 7 bases agree with TRBD1. The CDR3 loop spans 14 amino acids. Looked up from germline, CDR1 is SEHNR and CDR2 is FQNEAQ (reference sequence). Germline trimming cut 3 bases from V and 2 bases from J; bases unmatched to any gene: 4. The CDR3 is CASSFAGTAYEQYF. The CDR3 DNA follows: TGTGCCAGCAGCTTTGCCGGGACAGCCTACGAGCAGTACTTC.

This chain joins TRBV15 and TRBJ1-2, with 8 nucleotides matching TRBD1. This CDR3 has 20 amino acids. Trimming at V came to 1 base and at J to 2 bases, leaving 18 bases not matched to a gene. Germline CDR1 is LNHNV and CDR2 is YYDKDF (reference sequence). CDR3 amino acids: CATSRGRVGWGTGKNYGYTF. As DNA, the CDR3 is TGTGCCACCAGCAGAGGAAGGGTCGGTTGGGGGACAGGCAAGAACTATGGCTACACCTTC.